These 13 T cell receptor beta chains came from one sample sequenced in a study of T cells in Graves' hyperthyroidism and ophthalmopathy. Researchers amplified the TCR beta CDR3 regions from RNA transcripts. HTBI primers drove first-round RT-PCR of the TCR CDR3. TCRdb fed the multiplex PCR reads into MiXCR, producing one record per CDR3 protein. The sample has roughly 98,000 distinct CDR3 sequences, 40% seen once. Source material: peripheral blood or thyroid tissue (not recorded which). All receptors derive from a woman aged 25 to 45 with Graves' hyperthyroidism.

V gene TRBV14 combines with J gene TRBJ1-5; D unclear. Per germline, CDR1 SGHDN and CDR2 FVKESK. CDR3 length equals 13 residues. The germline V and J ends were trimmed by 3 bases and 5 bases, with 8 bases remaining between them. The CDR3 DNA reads TGTGCCAGCAGCCAGGCCGGGGATCAGCCCCAGCATTTT. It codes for CASSQAGDQPQHF.

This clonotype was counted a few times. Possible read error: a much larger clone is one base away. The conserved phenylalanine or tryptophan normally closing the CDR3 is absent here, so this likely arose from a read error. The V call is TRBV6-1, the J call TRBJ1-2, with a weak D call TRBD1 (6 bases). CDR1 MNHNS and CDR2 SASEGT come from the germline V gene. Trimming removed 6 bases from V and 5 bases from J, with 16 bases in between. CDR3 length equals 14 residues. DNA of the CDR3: TGTGCCAGCAGGGATCGGGACAAAGGATATGGCTACACCCTC. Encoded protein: CASRDRDKGYGYTL.

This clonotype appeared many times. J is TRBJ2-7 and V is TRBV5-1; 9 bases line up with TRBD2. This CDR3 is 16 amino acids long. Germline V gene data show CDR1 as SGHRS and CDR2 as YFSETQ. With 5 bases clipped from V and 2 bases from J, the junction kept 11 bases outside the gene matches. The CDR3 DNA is TGCGCCAGCAGGACTAGGGTATCTAGCGGGACCTACGAGCAGTACTTC. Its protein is CASRTRVSSGTYEQYF.

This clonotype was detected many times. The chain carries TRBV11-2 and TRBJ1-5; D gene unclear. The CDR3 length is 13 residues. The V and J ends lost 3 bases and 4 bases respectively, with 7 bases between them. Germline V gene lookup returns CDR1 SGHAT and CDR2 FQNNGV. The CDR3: CASSFDRNQPQHF. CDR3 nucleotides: TGTGCCAGCAGCTTCGATCGGAATCAGCCCCAGCATTTT. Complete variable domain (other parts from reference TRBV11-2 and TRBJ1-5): EAGVAQSPRYKIIEKRQSVAFWCNPISGHATLYWYQQILGQGPKLLIQFQNNGVVDDSQLPKDRFSAERLKGVDSTLKIQPAKLEDSAVYLCASSFDRNQPQHFGDGTRLSIL.

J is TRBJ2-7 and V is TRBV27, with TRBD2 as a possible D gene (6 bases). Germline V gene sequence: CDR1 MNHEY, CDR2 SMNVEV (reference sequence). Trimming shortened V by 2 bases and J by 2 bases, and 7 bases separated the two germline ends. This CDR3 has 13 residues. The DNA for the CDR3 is TGTGCCAGCAGTTTAAAGCGGGCCTACGAGCAGTACTTC. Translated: CASSLKRAYEQYF.

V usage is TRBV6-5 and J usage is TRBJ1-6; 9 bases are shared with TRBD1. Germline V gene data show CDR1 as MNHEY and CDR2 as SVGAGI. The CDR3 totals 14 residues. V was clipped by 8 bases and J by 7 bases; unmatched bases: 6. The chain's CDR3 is CASAWDRDNSPLHF. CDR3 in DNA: TGTGCCAGCGCGTGGGACAGGGACAATTCACCCCTCCACTTT.

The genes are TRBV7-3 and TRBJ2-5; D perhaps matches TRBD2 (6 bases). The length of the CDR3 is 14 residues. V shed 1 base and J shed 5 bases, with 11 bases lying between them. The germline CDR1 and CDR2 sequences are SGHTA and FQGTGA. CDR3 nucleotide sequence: TGTGCCAGCAGCTTAAGGCAGGGAGGTGAGACCCAGTACTTC. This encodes CASSLRQGGETQYF. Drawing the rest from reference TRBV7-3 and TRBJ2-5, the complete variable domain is GAGVSQTPSNKVTEKGKYVELRCDPISGHTALYWYRQSLGQGPEFLIYFQGTGAADDSGLPNDRFFAVRPEGSVSTLKIQRTERGDSAVYLCASSLRQGGETQYFGPGTRLLVL.

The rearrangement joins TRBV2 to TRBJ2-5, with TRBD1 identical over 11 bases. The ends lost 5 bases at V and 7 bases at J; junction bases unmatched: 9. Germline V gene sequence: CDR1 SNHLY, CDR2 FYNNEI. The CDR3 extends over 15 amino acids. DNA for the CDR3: TGTGCCAGCAGTCCGGGGACAGGGGGAACGGTGACCCAGTACTTC. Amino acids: CASSPGTGGTVTQYF.

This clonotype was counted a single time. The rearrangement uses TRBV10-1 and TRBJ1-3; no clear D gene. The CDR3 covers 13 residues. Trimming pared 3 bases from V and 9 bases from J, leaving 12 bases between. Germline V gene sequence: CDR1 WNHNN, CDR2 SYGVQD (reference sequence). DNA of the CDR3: TGCGCCAGCAGTGATGCGGACCCAATCACCATATATTTT. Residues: CASSDADPITIYF.

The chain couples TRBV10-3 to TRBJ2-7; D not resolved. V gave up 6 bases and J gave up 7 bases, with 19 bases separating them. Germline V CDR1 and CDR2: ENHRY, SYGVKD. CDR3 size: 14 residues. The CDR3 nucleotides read TGTGCCATCAGGACACTGTCAGGCCCCCGGGAGCAGTACTTC. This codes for CAIRTLSGPREQYF.

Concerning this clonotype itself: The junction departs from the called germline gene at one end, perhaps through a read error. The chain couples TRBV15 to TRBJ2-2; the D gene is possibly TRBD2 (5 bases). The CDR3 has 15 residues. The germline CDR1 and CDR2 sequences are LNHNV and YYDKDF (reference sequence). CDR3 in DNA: TGTGTCACTGCCGTGGGCCGTAGGAACACCGGGGAGCTGTTTTTC. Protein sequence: CVTAVGRRNTGELFF.

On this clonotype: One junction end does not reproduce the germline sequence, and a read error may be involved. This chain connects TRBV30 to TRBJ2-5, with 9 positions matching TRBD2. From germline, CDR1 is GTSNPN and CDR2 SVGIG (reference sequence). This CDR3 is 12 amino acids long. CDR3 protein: CAFLEVAGEINF. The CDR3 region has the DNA TGTGCCTTCCTAGAAGTAGCGGGAGAGATAAACTTC.

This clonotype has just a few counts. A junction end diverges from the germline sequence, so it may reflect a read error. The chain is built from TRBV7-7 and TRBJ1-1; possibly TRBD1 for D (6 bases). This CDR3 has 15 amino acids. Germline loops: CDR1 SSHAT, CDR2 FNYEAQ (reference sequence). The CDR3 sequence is CASSPSQGWNTEAFF. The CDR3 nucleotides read TGTGCTAGCAGCCCATCACAGGGATGGAACACTGAAGCTTTCTTT.